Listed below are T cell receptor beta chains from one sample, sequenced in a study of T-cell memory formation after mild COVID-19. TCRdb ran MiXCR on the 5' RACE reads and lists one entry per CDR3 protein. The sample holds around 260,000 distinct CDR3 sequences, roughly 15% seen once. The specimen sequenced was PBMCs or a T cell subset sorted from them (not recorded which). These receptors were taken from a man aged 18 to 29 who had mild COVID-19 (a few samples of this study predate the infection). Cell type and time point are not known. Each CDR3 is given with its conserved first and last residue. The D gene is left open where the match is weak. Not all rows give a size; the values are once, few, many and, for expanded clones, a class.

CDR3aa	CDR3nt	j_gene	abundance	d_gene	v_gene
CASSVSGASYEQYF	TGTGCCAGCAGCGTTTCGGGCGCGTCCTACGAGCAGTACTTC	TRBJ2-7	.	.	TRBV9
CASSLWGGFEGNTIYF	TGTGCCAGCAGTCTTTGGGGTGGTTTTGAAGGAAACACCATATATTTT	TRBJ1-3	.	.	TRBV12-3/TRBV12-4
CASSSGQGNSYEQYF	TGTGCCAGCAGCTCCGGACAGGGGAACTCCTACGAGCAGTACTTC	TRBJ2-7	few	TRBD1	TRBV7-6
CSVDVGGNTGELFF	TGCAGCGTTGATGTAGGGGGGAACACCGGGGAGCTGTTTTTT	TRBJ2-2	few	.	TRBV29-1
CASQNFSGRRNTEAFF	TGTGCCAGCCAAAATTTTTCAGGACGCAGGAACACTGAAGCTTTCTTT	TRBJ1-1	.	.	TRBV21-1
CSVEGPPEGEAFF	TGCAGCGTTGAAGGCCCCCCCGAGGGTGAAGCTTTCTTT	TRBJ1-1	few	.	TRBV29-1
CASSLVAGGKETQYF	TGTGCCAGCAGCTTAGTAGCGGGGGGTAAAGAGACCCAGTACTTC	TRBJ2-5	.	TRBD2	TRBV7-2
CASSESRTGWLELYF	TGCGCCAGCAGTGAGTCCCGGACAGGGTGGCTCGAGCTGTACTTC	TRBJ2-7	.	TRBD1	TRBV10-1
CASSYSRDSWNEKLFF	TGTGCCAGCAGTTACTCGCGGGACAGTTGGAATGAAAAACTGTTTTTT	TRBJ1-4	.	TRBD1	TRBV6-6
CASSLSPPGLAQETQYF	TGTGCCAGCAGTTTATCGCCACCGGGACTAGCTCAAGAGACCCAGTACTTC	TRBJ2-5	.	TRBD2	TRBV27
CASSLVSGEPSYEQYF	TGTGCCAGCAGCTTAGTATCCGGGGAACCTTCCTACGAGCAGTACTTC	TRBJ2-7	few	.	TRBV7-2
CASSHKFGGARSFYEQYF	TGCGCCAGCAGCCACAAGTTTGGCGGGGCGCGTTCTTTCTACGAGCAGTACTTC	TRBJ2-7	few	.	TRBV4-3
CASSQERTGRQADTQYF	TGCGCCAGCAGCCAAGAACGGACAGGGCGTCAGGCAGATACGCAGTATTTT	TRBJ2-3	.	TRBD1	TRBV4-3
CASSRNAGDYEQYF	TGTGCCAGCAGTCGGAACGCAGGGGACTACGAGCAGTACTTC	TRBJ2-7	.	.	TRBV6-5
CASSLRSGAGYTGELFF	TGTGCCAGCAGCTTACGTAGTGGAGCGGGGTATACCGGGGAGCTGTTTTTT	TRBJ2-2	few	TRBD2	TRBV7-2
CASRAWRGTAFF	TGTGCCAGCAGGGCCTGGAGGGGGACAGCTTTCTTT	TRBJ1-1	.	.	TRBV27
CAISEWTDPETQYF	TGTGCCATCAGTGAGTGGACAGACCCAGAGACCCAGTACTTC	TRBJ2-5	few	.	TRBV10-3
CASSGLAGVSDTQYF	TGTGCCAGCTCGGGACTAGCGGGGGTGTCAGATACGCAGTATTTT	TRBJ2-3	.	TRBD2	TRBV6-5
CSVEEGQGSYEQYF	TGCAGCGTTGAAGAGGGACAGGGGAGCTACGAGCAGTACTTC	TRBJ2-7	few	TRBD1	TRBV29-1
CASSYFAGYEQYF	TGTGCCAGCAGTTACTTCGCGGGCTACGAGCAGTACTTC	TRBJ2-7	many	.	TRBV6-5
CASSFSLAGRNEQFF	TGTGCCAGCAGCTTTTCTCTAGCGGGGCGAAATGAGCAGTTCTTC	TRBJ2-1	few	TRBD2	TRBV7-2
CASSTRQGEGGYTF	TGCGCCAGCAGCACCAGACAGGGTGAAGGAGGCTACACCTTC	TRBJ1-2	.	TRBD1	TRBV5-1
CASSRSPDIPSNQPQHF	TGCGCCAGCAGCCGATCGCCGGACATACCAAGCAATCAGCCCCAGCATTTT	TRBJ1-5	.	.	TRBV4-1
CASSPTGEKGIQYF	TGCGCCAGCAGCCCGACAGGGGAGAAAGGCATTCAGTACTTC	TRBJ2-4	.	TRBD1	TRBV5-1
CASSHKGQGRNQPQHF	TGCGCCAGCAGCCATAAGGGACAGGGGAGGAATCAGCCCCAGCATTTT	TRBJ1-5	few	TRBD1	TRBV4-1
CASSLEGLAGVGDEQFF	TGCGCCAGCAGCTTGGAAGGGCTAGCGGGGGTGGGTGATGAGCAGTTCTTC	TRBJ2-1	many	TRBD2	TRBV5-1
CASSLRGAKNIQYF	TGTGCCAGCAGCTTAAGAGGGGCCAAAAACATTCAGTACTTC	TRBJ2-4	medium-sized	.	TRBV7-9
CASSFGLGGVGETQYF	TGTGCCAGCAGTTTCGGACTTGGAGGGGTGGGAGAGACCCAGTACTTC	TRBJ2-5	.	.	TRBV12-3/TRBV12-4
CASSLTGALSTQYF	TGTGCCAGCAGCTTGACAGGGGCCCTGTCGACCCAGTACTTC	TRBJ2-5	many	TRBD1	TRBV5-6
CASRQRGEQFF	TGTGCCAGCAGGCAGCGGGGTGAGCAGTTCTTC	TRBJ2-1	.	TRBD2	TRBV12-3/TRBV12-4
CASSQERSTGANTGELFF	TGCGCCAGCAGCCAAGAGCGGAGCACAGGGGCGAACACCGGGGAGCTGTTTTTT	TRBJ2-2	.	TRBD1	TRBV4-3
CASSPDGLLYNEQFF	TGTGCCAGCAGCCCGGACGGACTACTATACAATGAGCAGTTCTTC	TRBJ2-1	.	.	TRBV7-6
CASSENSYEQYF	TGTGCCAGCAGCGAAAACTCCTACGAGCAGTACTTC	TRBJ2-7	few	.	TRBV7-9
CASSSADSDNYGYTF	TGTGCCAGCAGCTCGGCCGACAGTGACAACTATGGCTACACCTTC	TRBJ1-2	.	.	TRBV11-2
CSANPGPRSYEQYF	TGCAGTGCTAACCCCGGACCGAGATCCTACGAGCAGTACTTC	TRBJ2-7	few	.	TRBV20-1
CASSFIATGRTEAFF	TGTGCCAGCAGCTTTATCGCCACAGGGCGCACTGAAGCTTTCTTT	TRBJ1-1	few	.	TRBV7-2
CASSYTISEQYF	TGTGCCAGCAGTTATACGATCAGCGAGCAGTACTTC	TRBJ2-7	.	.	TRBV6-2/TRBV6-3
CASSDRGGYGYTF	TGCGCCAGCAGTGATAGGGGCGGCTATGGCTACACCTTC	TRBJ1-2	.	.	TRBV10-1
CASSLGSRSADTQYF	TGCGCCAGCAGCTTGGGATCCAGGAGCGCAGATACGCAGTATTTT	TRBJ2-3	few	.	TRBV5-1
CASSIEGGRHIQYF	TGTGCCAGCAGCATCGAAGGAGGGCGGCACATTCAGTACTTC	TRBJ2-4	.	.	TRBV7-3
CASSQDGGNSPLHF	TGCGCCAGCAGCCAAGATGGGGGGAATTCACCCCTCCACTTT	TRBJ1-6	many	.	TRBV4-3
CASSLVGSSGNTIYF	TGTGCCAGCAGCTTAGTGGGCAGCTCTGGAAACACCATATATTTT	TRBJ1-3	.	.	TRBV7-2
CASRAPGTVHQPQHF	TGTGCCAGCAGGGCCCCAGGGACAGTTCATCAGCCCCAGCATTTT	TRBJ1-5	.	TRBD1	TRBV12-3/TRBV12-4
CASSHRPGASGGLADTQYF	TGCGCCAGCAGCCATCGACCCGGGGCTAGCGGGGGGCTCGCAGATACGCAGTATTTT	TRBJ2-3	few	TRBD2	TRBV4-3
CASSPGTGVNEKLFF	TGTGCCAGCTCACCAGGGACAGGGGTCAATGAAAAACTGTTTTTT	TRBJ1-4	.	TRBD1	TRBV18
CASSRGLAGVNEQFF	TGCGCCAGCAGCCGGGGGCTAGCGGGGGTCAATGAGCAGTTCTTC	TRBJ2-1	.	TRBD2	TRBV4-3
CASSSPAGSVASNEQFF	TGCGCCAGCAGTTCCCCGGCGGGGAGTGTAGCGAGCAATGAGCAGTTCTTC	TRBJ2-1	many	.	TRBV5-1
CASSLLMSSYNEQFF	TGTGCCAGCAGTTTATTGATGAGCTCCTACAATGAGCAGTTCTTC	TRBJ2-1	few	.	TRBV7-2